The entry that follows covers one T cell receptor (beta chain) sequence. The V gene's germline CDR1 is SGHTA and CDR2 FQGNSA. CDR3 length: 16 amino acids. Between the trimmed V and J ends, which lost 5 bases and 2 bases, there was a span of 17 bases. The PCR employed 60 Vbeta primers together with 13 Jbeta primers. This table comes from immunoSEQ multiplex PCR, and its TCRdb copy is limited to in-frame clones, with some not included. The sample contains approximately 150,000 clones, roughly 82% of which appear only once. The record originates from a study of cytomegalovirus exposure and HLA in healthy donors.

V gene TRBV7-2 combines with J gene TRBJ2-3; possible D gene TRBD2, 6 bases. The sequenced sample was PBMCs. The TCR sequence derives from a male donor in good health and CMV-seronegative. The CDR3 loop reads CASSPRLGGFTDTQYF. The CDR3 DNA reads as TGTGCCAGCAGCCCCCGTCTCGGGGGATTCACAGATACGCAGTATTTT.